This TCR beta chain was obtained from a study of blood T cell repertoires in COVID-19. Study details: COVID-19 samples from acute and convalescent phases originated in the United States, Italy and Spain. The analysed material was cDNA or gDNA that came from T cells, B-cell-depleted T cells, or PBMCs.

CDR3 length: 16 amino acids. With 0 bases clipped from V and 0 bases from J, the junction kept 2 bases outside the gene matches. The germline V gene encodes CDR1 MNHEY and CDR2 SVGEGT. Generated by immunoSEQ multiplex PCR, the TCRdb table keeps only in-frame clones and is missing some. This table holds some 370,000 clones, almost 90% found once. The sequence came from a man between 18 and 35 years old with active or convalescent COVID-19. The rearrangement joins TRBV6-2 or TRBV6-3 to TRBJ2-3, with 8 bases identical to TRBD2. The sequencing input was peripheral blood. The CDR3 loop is CASSYSAGASTDTQYF. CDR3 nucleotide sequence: TGTGCCAGCAGTTACTCAGCGGGGGCTAGCACAGATACGCAGTATTTT.